This record concerns one TCR beta chain sequence. Produced via immunoSEQ multiplex PCR; TCRdb's table is partial and in-frame only. Of some 51,000 clones listed, around 77% are singletons. This entry is derived from a study of OX40 agonist ivuxolimab in advanced cancers. Trimming cost V 5 bases and J 8 bases, with 16 bases left between them. CDR1 is SGHVS, CDR2 FNYEAQ, per germline. The CDR3 totals 14 residues. Sequenced material: CD4+ or CD8+ T cells sorted from blood, taken in a trial of the OX40 agonist ivuxolimab. The chain recombines TRBV7-6 with TRBJ2-1; a weak D match, TRBD1 (5 bases). The TCR originated in an adult with an advanced solid tumor such as melanoma, head and neck, liver or kidney cancer. The CDR3 loop is CASSGLAWGHEQFF. The CDR3 nucleotides read TGTGCCAGCAGCGGTTTAGCTTGGGGCCATGAGCAGTTCTTC.